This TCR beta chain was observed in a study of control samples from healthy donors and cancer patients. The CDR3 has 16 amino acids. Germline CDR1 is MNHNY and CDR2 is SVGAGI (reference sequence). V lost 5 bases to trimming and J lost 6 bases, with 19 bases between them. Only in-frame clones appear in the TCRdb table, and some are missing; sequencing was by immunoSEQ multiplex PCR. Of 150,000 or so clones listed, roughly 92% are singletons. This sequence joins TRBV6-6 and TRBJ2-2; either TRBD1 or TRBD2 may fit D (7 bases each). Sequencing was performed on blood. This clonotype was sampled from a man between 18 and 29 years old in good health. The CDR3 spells CASSRGGGAGAGELFF. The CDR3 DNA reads TGTGCCAGCAGTCGGGGAGGGGGCGCGGGTGCCGGGGAGCTGTTTTTT.